This T cell receptor beta chain was recorded in a study of identical twins. Study results and limitations: With abundant cord blood beta clonotypes, insertions were fewer; memory repertoires showed no such pattern. Analyses based on zero insertions could be partly confounded by invariant MAIT and iNKT cells.

On this clonotype itself: Its antigen is unknown.

The junction had 8 bases not matched to a gene; V was cut back by 4 bases and J by 2 bases. CDR1 and CDR2 from the germline V gene are SGHVS and FQNEAQ. CDR3 length: 16 amino acids. TCRdb processed the 5' RACE reads anew with MiXCR; each CDR3 protein has one entry. The data show about 890,000 distinct CDR3 sequences, more than 9% seen once. The same data also went into a second study, on yellow fever vaccine responses in identical twins.

Input material: PBMCs. The TCR originated in a woman aged 18-29 years in good health. The V and J genes are TRBV7-8 and TRBJ2-1; 7 bases are a match to TRBD1. The CDR3 spells CASSSTGAMAYNEQFF. The CDR3 DNA reads as TGTGCCAGCAGCTCAACAGGGGCGATGGCCTACAATGAGCAGTTCTTC.